This TCR beta chain was identified in a study of cytomegalovirus exposure and HLA in healthy donors (dated by TCRdb to the late 2010s). General notes on the study: According to an earlier analysis of several hundred of the donors, roughly 180 million T cells yielded 120 million or so unique TCR beta sequences and 276 Gb of sequence data. Donor age, sex, ethnicity and CMV serostatus were compiled together with the repertoire data. Class I and class II HLA loci were covered by the typing at four-digit resolution. Four to six DR-DQ haplotypes were handled as single units for association and clustering, since linkage in the cohort was strong. An early release that covered fewer than 800 HLA-typed donors contained around 330 gigabases of sequencing data and 80 million or so unique TCR sequences. An earlier analysis of some 600 of the donors applied high-throughput TCR beta sequencing to assess whether each TCR beta V gene segment acted as functional or pseudogenic. The later analysis used no new phenotypic data to find candidate immune exposures, relying instead on TCR beta sequences and their occurrence across donors. The study profiled the T cell repertoires of hundreds of subjects by immunosequencing and related them to cytomegalovirus serostatus. The number of typed donors differed by locus: roughly 620-640 for A, B, C, DRB1 and DQB1; roughly 510 for DQA1; over 600 for DPA1; and roughly 490 for DPB1. Among several hundred genotyped donors of the cohort, an average of roughly 230,000 unique TCR beta nucleotide sequences was sequenced per donor, of which 15% to 20% were non-productive. The study was designed to test whether signatures of past pathogen exposure could be identified by cataloging public T cell receptors. Of the roughly 400 genotyped donors, approximately 82% fell in the genetic ancestry cluster associated with self-reported Caucasian donors. The study combined high-throughput TCR immunosequencing, statistical association of individual TCRs with disease status, and machine learning to predict cytomegalovirus infection status. To study patterns of TCR occurrence, a later analysis re-analyzed previously published TCR beta repertoires from around 700 donors and added high-resolution HLA genotyping. A later genetic analysis used genome-wide SNP genotypes for about 60% of the roughly 670 donors, treating that subset as a discovery cohort. In addition to the first cohort of 666 subjects, a separate validation cohort of around 110 different subjects was used. All discovery cohort repertoires had been generated on a single sequencing platform. Beyond this particular receptor, the publication reports: Because counts were too low, roughly 16 rarely observed V segments, including chromosome 9 orphons, were left out of the earlier analysis of some 640 of the donors. Sequencing depth was assumed to be roughly uniform across donors in the presence/absence analyses, though that assumption may not hold. In a later genetic analysis, fewer N-insertions in productive TCRs were reported among donors in an Asian-associated ancestry cluster than the approximately 710-donor mean. A total of 150 or so TCR beta chains were listed by the study as associated with cytomegalovirus. Because HLA typing was unavailable for some donors at each locus, only the typed subset was used in association tests. A further reported finding was that TCR beta sequences accurately predicted the HLA-A and HLA-B alleles for most subjects in the first cohort. In a later analysis, around 17,000 TCR beta sequences were associated with specific HLA alleles at a false discovery rate of 0.05. A later analysis reported that several top co-occurrence clusters appeared linked to parvovirus B19, influenza, CMV and Epstein-Barr virus. V-gene and J-gene trimming of TCR beta chains was associated with a missense DCLRE1C variant in a later genetic analysis, and the association was replicated in an independent cohort. A later analysis found that TCR association rates varied across HLA loci, with DRB1 alleles showing the most associated TCRs and HLA-C alleles the fewest. A cluster of highly shared sequence variants was judged likely to represent a technical artifact of the sequencing pipeline. In an earlier analysis of about 600 of the donors, most TCR beta V segments appeared in productive rearrangements about 87% or about 30% of the time, broadly matching IMGT annotations. In a later analysis, most CMV-associated TCR beta chains were found to appear HLA-restricted, with HLA associations seemingly driven largely by CMV exposure. Some IMGT-functional V segments, including TRBV6-2 and TRBV6-3, could not be distinguished by the 87-base-pair reads and were therefore excluded. Assigning TCR associations to individual alleles was difficult when HLA alleles, especially DR and DQ, strongly co-occurred. For the cohort, immune exposure information was limited to CMV serostatus. According to the authors, the approach could potentially be generalized to other disease states and immunological phenotypes. While some public TCRs were present in many individuals, most TCR sequences turned up only very rarely across donors. Only TCR beta chains were sequenced in this cohort, and the absence of alpha or paired-chain data limited detectable features. A later analysis found that HLA-associated TCR beta chains were more clonally expanded and had lower generation probabilities than equally common non-associated chains. A few of the identified cytomegalovirus-associated TCR beta chains were confirmed in vitro to be specific for cytomegalovirus antigens. The classifier was reported to diagnose cytomegalovirus status with high specificity and sensitivity in both the original and validation cohorts. Linkage disequilibrium might explain the correlated functional status among segregating V segments, but an unknown experimental factor could not be ruled out.

As regards this clone: Which antigen it targets is not known. Base qualities are not at hand, and no much larger clone is one base apart.

The cohort consisted of 600 or so healthy bone marrow donors. Cohort members were all nominally healthy when sampled, although unrecorded immune exposures were likely present. The donor tested CMV seronegative and was one of the 352 seronegative cohort members. A peripheral blood sample was provided by each donor, and peripheral blood mononuclear cells were used for TCR beta sequencing. Genomic DNA was extracted from the blood cell samples with the Qiagen DNeasy Blood Extraction Kit. For this chain, trimming is 0 bases at the V end and 7 bases at the J end, and the number of junction bases without a gene match is 16. The CDR3 sequence holds 18 residues, the cysteine and phenylalanine included. The CDR3 DNA has 54 bases and is translated from base 1. For CDR1 and CDR2, the germline V gene lists SGHRS and YFSETQ. Libraries came from the immunoSEQ multiplex PCR assay. The multiplex PCR relied on a mix of 60 forward primers for TCR Vbeta segments and 13 reverse primers for TCR Jbeta segments. A multiplex PCR assay on genomic DNA amplified the CDR3 region of rearranged TCR beta genes. The Illumina HiSeq System was used to sequence the amplified TCR beta libraries as 87-base-pair reads. As for the authors' bioinformatics: A later analysis counted 65 million to 90 million unique TCR beta chains across the 500 to 850 repertoires, and some 11 million of these chains were shared by at least two donors. Raw reads were error-corrected and collapsed into unique sequences by a nearest-neighbor algorithm in which closely related sequences were merged to remove PCR and sequencing errors. V, D and J gene segments were assigned by aligning CDR3 sequences to IMGT reference sequences. For a sequence to be retained, a match of at least six nucleotides was required to both a V gene segment and a J gene segment. Rearrangements were called productive when the CDR3 lacked stop codons and stayed in frame with V and J; all others were non-productive. Following IMGT convention, CDR3 was defined as the stretch from the second conserved V-encoded cysteine to the conserved J-encoded phenylalanine. The earlier analysis of 500 to 600 of the donors excluded sequences that lacked an unambiguous match to a single V gene segment. In an earlier analysis of approximately 550 of the donors, V segments were called functional above 56.7% productive rearrangements and were called segregating when the between-donor standard deviation exceeded 5%. To diagnose cytomegalovirus status from the catalog of TCR beta chain sequences, a statistical classification framework was built. A later analysis assigned V and J genes by comparing TCR nucleotide sequences with IMGT/GENE-DB human TR gene sequences. The TCRdist pipeline was used in a later analysis to assign CDR3 sequences and most-parsimonious VDJ recombination scenarios. In a later analysis, each TCR beta chain was defined by its CDR3 amino acid sequence together with its V-gene family, and reads lacking a unique V-gene family were excluded. To address suspected cross-contamination and a sequencing artifact, a later analysis removed a few hundred highly shared, low-generation-probability nucleotide sequences. For each public chain, a later analysis derived a clonal expansion index from normalized ranks of inferred template counts within each repertoire. In a later analysis, generation probabilities were computed with a VDJ recombination model fitted to out-of-frame rearrangements, and the resulting probabilities were checked against IGoR. A later analysis scored TCR-TCR, TCR-HLA and TCR-CMV co-occurrence with hypergeometric tests, applying a repertoire-size bias correction to TCR pairs. A later analysis estimated false discovery rates by permuting HLA or CMV assignments 20 times. A later analysis grouped co-occurring TCRs with DBSCAN, adding TCRdist sequence similarity when clustering within HLA-allele-positive subsets. Repertoires with fewer than 30,000 or more than 120,000 public chains were left out of co-occurrence clustering, as were roughly five repertoires with anomalous nucleotide sharing. TCRdb retrieved this table from immuneACCESS and kept in-frame rearrangements only. Not all clones are present; in checked studies, unresolved V genes account for under half, and no reason is known for the remainder. V and J calls and clone size come straight from that table; D and trimming were deduced from the DNA. Counted in this sample were about 200,000 clones; roughly 84% of them appeared once. Just over 1.4% of the sample belongs to the ten largest clones.

Rearrangement joined TRBV5-1 to TRBJ2-1, with 7 junctional bases fitting TRBD1. This receptor was obtained from a girl between 10 and 17 years old in good health and CMV-seronegative. The specimen was PBMCs. The nucleotide sequence reads TGCGCCAGCAGCTTGGACCTCTTTCGACAGGGCCCGCGAAATGAGCAGTTCTTC. This codes for CASSLDLFRQGPRNEQFF. The full variable domain, with segments outside the CDR3 supplied by the reference TRBV5-1 and TRBJ2-1 proteins, appears as KAGVTQTPRYLIKTRGQQVTLSCSPISGHRSVSWYQQTPGQGLQFLFEYFSETQRNKGNFPGRFSGRQFSNSRSEMNVSTLELGDSALYLCASSLDLFRQGPRNEQFFGPGTRLTVL.